The present entry profiles one T cell receptor beta chain with its context. Its antigen remains unidentified. CDR3 size: 14 residues. V shed 6 bases and J shed 3 bases, with 14 bases lying between them. The germline V gene has CDR1 MNHEY and CDR2 SMNVEV (reference sequence). Generated by immunoSEQ multiplex PCR, the TCRdb table keeps only in-frame clones and is missing some. The data show about 81,000 clones, about four fifths seen once. This specimen comes from a study of identifying expanded T cells in peripheral blood. Overall study results and limits: Across healthy donors, higher total template counts meant significantly greater approximately 2-week count variance.

No infections or other immune events were documented during collection. The sample taken for sequencing was blood. The chain uses TRBV27 and TRBJ2-5; maybe TRBD1 (6 bases). The clonotype originates from a person aged 18 to 75 in good health. This chain's CDR3 is CASRVNRVEETQYF. The CDR3 DNA reads TGTGCCAGCAGGGTTAACAGGGTTGAAGAGACCCAGTACTTC.